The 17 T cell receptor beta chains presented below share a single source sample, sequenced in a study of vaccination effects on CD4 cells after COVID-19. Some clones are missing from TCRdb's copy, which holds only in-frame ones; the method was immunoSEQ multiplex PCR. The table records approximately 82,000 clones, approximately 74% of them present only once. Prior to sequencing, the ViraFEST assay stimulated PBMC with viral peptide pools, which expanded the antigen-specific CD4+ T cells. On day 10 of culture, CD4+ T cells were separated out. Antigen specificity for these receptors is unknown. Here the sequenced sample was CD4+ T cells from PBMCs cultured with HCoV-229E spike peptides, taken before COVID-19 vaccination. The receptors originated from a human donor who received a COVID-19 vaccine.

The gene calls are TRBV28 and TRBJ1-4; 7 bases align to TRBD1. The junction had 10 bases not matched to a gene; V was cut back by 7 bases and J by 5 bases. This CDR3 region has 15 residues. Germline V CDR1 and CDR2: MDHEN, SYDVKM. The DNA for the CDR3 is TGTGCCAGCAACTTACCCGGGACAGCGAATGAAAAACTGTTTTTT. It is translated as CASNLPGTANEKLFF.

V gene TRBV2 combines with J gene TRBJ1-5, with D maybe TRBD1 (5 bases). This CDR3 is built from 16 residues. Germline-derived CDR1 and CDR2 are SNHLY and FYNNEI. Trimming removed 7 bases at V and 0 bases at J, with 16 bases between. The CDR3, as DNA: TGTGCCAGCAATGATCGCAAGGGGTATAGCAATCAGCCCCAGCATTTT. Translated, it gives CASNDRKGYSNQPQHF.

For the CDR3, the DNA is TGCGCCAGCAGCCAGGCAACGGGGAGGGAAGCTTTCTTT. It is translated as CASSQATGREAFF. The chain links TRBV5-1 to TRBJ1-1; the D is unclear. The CDR3 consists of 13 residues. V dropped 4 bases and J dropped 8 bases, with 15 bases sitting between them. Germline-derived CDR1 and CDR2 are SGHRS and YFSETQ.

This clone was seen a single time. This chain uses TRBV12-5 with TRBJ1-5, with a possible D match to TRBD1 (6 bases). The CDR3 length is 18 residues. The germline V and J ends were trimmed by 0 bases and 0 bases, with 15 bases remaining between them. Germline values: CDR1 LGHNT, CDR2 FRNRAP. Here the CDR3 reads CASGLVGGREYSNQPQHF. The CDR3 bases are TGTGCTAGTGGTTTGGTAGGGGGGCGAGAGTATAGCAATCAGCCCCAGCATTTT.

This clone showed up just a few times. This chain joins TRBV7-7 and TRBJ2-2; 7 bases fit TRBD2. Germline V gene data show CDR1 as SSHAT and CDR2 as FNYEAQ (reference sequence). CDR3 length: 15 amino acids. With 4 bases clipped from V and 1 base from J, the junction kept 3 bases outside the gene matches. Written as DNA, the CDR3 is TGTGCCAGCAGCTCGACTAGCTGGAACACCGGGGAGCTGTTTTTT. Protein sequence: CASSSTSWNTGELFF.

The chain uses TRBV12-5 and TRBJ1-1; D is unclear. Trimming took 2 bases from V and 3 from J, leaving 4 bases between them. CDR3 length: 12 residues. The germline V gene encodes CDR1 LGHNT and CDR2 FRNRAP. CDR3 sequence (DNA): TGTGCTAGTGGTTTGACATACACTGAAGCTTTCTTT. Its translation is CASGLTYTEAFF.

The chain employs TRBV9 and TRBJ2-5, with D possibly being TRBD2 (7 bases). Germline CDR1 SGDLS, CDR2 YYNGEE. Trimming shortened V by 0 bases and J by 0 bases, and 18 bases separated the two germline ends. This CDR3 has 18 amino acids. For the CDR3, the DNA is TGTGCCAGCAGCGTAGCTACGTCGGGGGGCTTGTACCAAGAGACCCAGTACTTC. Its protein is CASSVATSGGLYQETQYF.

The CDR3, as DNA: TGTGCCAGTAGATGGGACAGGGCGATCTATGGCTACACCTTC. This gives the protein CASRWDRAIYGYTF. V gene TRBV19 combines with J gene TRBJ1-2; 9 bases match TRBD1. Trimming removed 6 bases from V and 4 bases from J; junction bases left unmatched: 6. This CDR3 has 14 amino acids. From germline, CDR1 is LNHDA and CDR2 SQIVND (reference sequence).

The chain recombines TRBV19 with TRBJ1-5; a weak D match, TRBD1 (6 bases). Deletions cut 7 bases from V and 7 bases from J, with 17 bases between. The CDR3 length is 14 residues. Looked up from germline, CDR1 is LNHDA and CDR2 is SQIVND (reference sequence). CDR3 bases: TGTGCCAGTACCAAAACAGGGAGGTTACAGCCCCAGCATTTT. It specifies CASTKTGRLQPQHF.

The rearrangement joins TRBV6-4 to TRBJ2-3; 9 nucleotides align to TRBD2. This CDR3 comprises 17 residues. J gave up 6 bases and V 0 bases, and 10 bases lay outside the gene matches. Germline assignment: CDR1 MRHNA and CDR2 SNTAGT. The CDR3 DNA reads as TGTGCCAGCAGTGACTCGGCTGCGGGGGGGCCAGGGGATACGCAGTATTTT. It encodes CASSDSAAGGPGDTQYF.

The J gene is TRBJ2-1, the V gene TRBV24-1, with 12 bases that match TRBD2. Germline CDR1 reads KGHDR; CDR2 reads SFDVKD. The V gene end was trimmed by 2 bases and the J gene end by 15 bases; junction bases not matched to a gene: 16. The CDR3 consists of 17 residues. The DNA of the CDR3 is TGTGCCACCAGTGATTGGACGAAGCTAGCGGGGGGGCTCAGACTGTTCTTC. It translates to CATSDWTKLAGGLRLFF.

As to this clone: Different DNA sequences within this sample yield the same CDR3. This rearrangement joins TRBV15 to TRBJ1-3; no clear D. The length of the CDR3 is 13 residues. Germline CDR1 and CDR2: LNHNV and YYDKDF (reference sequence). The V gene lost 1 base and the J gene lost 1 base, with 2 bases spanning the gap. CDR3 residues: CATSRGSGNTIYF. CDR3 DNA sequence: TGTGCCACCAGCAGAGGGTCTGGAAACACCATATATTTT.

This chain's CDR3 is CASKTSGGGTGELFF. The CDR3 nucleotides are TGTGCCAGCAAGACTAGCGGGGGGGGCACCGGGGAGCTGTTTTTT. This chain links TRBV6-6 with TRBJ2-2; 14 bases line up with TRBD2. The CDR3 contains 15 residues. Germline V gene lookup returns CDR1 MNHNY and CDR2 SVGAGI (reference sequence). Trimming at V came to 7 bases and at J to 4 bases, leaving 2 bases not matched to a gene.

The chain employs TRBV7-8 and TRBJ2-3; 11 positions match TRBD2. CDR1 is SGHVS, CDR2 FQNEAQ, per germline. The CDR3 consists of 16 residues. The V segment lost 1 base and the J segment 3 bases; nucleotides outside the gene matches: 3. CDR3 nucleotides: TGTGCCAGCAGCTTAGTGACTAGCGGGGAAACAGATACGCAGTATTTT. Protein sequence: CASSLVTSGETDTQYF.

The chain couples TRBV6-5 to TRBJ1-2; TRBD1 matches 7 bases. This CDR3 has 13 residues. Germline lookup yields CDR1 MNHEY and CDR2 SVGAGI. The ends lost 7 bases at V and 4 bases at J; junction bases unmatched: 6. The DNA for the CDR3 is TGTGCCAGCACCGCGAACAGGGGCTATGGCTACACCTTC. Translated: CASTANRGYGYTF.

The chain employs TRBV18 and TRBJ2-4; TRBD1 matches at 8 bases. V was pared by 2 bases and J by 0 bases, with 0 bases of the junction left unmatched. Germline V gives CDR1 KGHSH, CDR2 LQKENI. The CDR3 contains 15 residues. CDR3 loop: CASSPDRGAKNIQYF. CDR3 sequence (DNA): TGTGCCAGCTCACCAGACAGGGGAGCCAAAAACATTCAGTACTTC.

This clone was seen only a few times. The CDR3 bases are TGCGCCAGCAGTGCTTACCAAGCCTATGGCTACACCTTC. It is translated as CASSAYQAYGYTF. V and J are TRBV10-1 and TRBJ1-2; D gene unclear. CDR1 WNHNN and CDR2 SYGVQD come from the germline V gene (reference sequence). Deletions cut 4 bases from V and 4 bases from J, with 10 bases between. This CDR3 region has 13 residues.